This T cell receptor (beta chain) stems from a study of shared clonotypes between healthy human individuals. In germline, CDR1 is SGHKS, CDR2 YYEKEE (reference sequence). The CDR3 is 14 residues long. Trimming left V 3 bases short and J 3 bases short, with 10 bases between. Clones were sequenced by immunoSEQ multiplex PCR, and TCRdb holds only the in-frame ones, with some missing. This repertoire shows about 1 million clones, around 74% found once; its top ten account for 1.4%. Sequencing used memory CD4+ T cells sorted from blood. As to subset: CD45RA-negative fraction. The TCR comes from a man between 18 and 29 years old in good health. The chain joins TRBV5-5 to TRBJ2-1; D perhaps matches TRBD2 (5 bases). In DNA form, the CDR3 reads TGTGCCAGCAGCTACTCCGGGAACTACAATGAGCAGTTCTTC. It encodes CASSYSGNYNEQFF.